One sample yielded the 4 T cell receptor beta chains listed below, sequenced in a study of response to subunit inactivated influenza vaccine. TCRdb reanalysed the RT-PCR reads using MiXCR and keeps one entry per CDR3 protein. The repertoire holds over 400,000 distinct CDR3 sequences, with over 10% as singletons. The material sequenced was PBMCs from blood, taken around seven weeks after vaccination. Source of these receptors: a man aged 50 to 60 who received an inactivated influenza vaccine.

CDR3 DNA: TGCGCCAGCAGGGAGTCCGGTTTCACAGATACGCAGTATTTT. Translated, it gives CASRESGFTDTQYF. This chain connects TRBV5-1 to TRBJ2-3, with D uncertain. The CDR3 totals 14 residues. The V and J ends lost 5 bases and 2 bases respectively, with 12 bases between them. The germline CDR1 and CDR2 sequences are SGHRS and YFSETQ.

The CDR3 spells CASSQGLATGSYNEQFF. In DNA, the CDR3 is TGTGCCAGCAGCCAGGGGTTAGCCACTGGGTCCTACAATGAGCAGTTCTTC. The rearrangement uses TRBV11-2 and TRBJ2-1, with D perhaps matching TRBD1 (6 bases). The CDR3 sequence is 17 residues long. CDR1 and CDR2 (germline): SGHAT, FQNNGV. V shed 5 bases and J shed 1 base, with 18 bases lying between them.

The chain carries TRBV5-1 and TRBJ1-1; 7 bases are shared with TRBD1. Losses at the gene ends were 5 bases for V and 1 base for J; bases not matched to a gene: 8. The CDR3 sequence is 15 residues long. The V gene's germline CDR1 is SGHRS and CDR2 YFSETQ. CDR3 nucleotide sequence: TGCGCCAGCAGTTTTTCCGGGACAGAGAACACTGAAGCTTTCTTT. Protein: CASSFSGTENTEAFF.

This clonotype was detected only a few times. The V gene is TRBV6-1, the J gene TRBJ2-3; D possibly corresponds to TRBD2 (6 bases). The V and J ends lost 6 bases and 6 bases respectively, with 13 bases between them. This CDR3 contains 13 residues. CDR1 MNHNS and CDR2 SASEGT come from the germline V gene. This chain's CDR3 is CASSDRERDTQYF. DNA of the CDR3: TGTGCCAGCAGCGACCGGGAGAGGGATACGCAGTATTTT.